This TCR beta chain was recorded in a study of Graves' ophthalmopathy and Graves' hyperthyroidism. Amplification of the TCR beta CDR3 regions used RNA transcripts (as template). Scientists carried out first-round RT-PCR using HTBI primers and then a second-round multiplex PCR. Each CDR3 protein is one row after TCRdb ran MiXCR on the multiplex PCR reads. This repertoire shows hundreds of thousands of distinct CDR3 sequences, approximately 21% found once; its top ten account for approximately 7.7%. Germline assignment: CDR1 MNHEY and CDR2 SVGAGI. The junction had 2 bases not matched to a gene; V was cut back by 2 bases and J by 2 bases. The CDR3 has 15 amino acids. The sample holds many counts of this clonotype. Hyperthyroidism patients, all newly diagnosed, had under 2 months' duration and ages of 18 to 65.

This rearrangement joins TRBV6-5 to TRBJ2-7; 11 nucleotides align to TRBD2. Sequenced material: peripheral blood. The receptor was isolated from a woman aged 18-29 years with stable Graves' hyperthyroidism. Some clones in this sample may be carry-over from other donors' samples. The CDR3 spells CASSYRLAGPYEQYF. CDR3 DNA: TGTGCCAGCAGTTACCGACTAGCGGGGCCCTACGAGCAGTACTTC.